This entry features one T cell receptor (beta chain) sequence. The antigen remains unidentified. This entry belongs to a study of response to subunit inactivated influenza vaccine. Study-wide results and limits: The authors offered the suggestion that each seasonal influenza vaccination recruits few new T cells.

TCRdb called the RT-PCR reads again in MiXCR, with one record for every CDR3 protein. The table has 500,000 or so distinct CDR3 sequences, approximately 16% seen once; the top ten hold roughly 3%. In germline, CDR1 is DFQATT, CDR2 SNEGSKA (reference sequence). This CDR3 has 14 residues. V lost 6 bases to trimming and J lost 3 bases; unmatched junction nucleotides: 9. The rearrangement joins TRBV20-1 to TRBJ2-7, with 9 bases fitting TRBD1. This clonotype was obtained from a man aged 45-69 years who received an inactivated influenza vaccine. The sequencing here drew on CD4+ T cells sorted from PBMCs, taken around 25 months after vaccination. CDR3 nucleotides: TGCAGTGCGGATCCGGGGACAGGGATCTACGAGCAGTACTTC. The encoded protein is CSADPGTGIYEQYF.